This paragraph covers one T cell receptor (beta chain) sequence. Antigen specificity is unknown. Germline V lookup: CDR1 SGHNT, CDR2 YENEEA. The CDR3 is 13 amino acids. The V gene lost 1 base and the J gene lost 7 bases, with 11 bases spanning the gap. The data derive from a study of siplizumab effects on memory and regulatory T cells. Overall study findings and caveats: Naive T cells were seemingly more diverse than memory cells, and major contributions to the alloresponse seemed to be made by them. Unstimulated subsets were the mapping target of only a minor fraction of alloreactive clones.

The protocol was immunoSEQ multiplex PCR, while the TCRdb copy is restricted to in-frame clones and leaves out a portion. This sample has some 81,000 clones, with roughly 94% found just once. V is TRBV11-3 and J is TRBJ2-7; D is undetermined. This TCR was sampled from a human donor in good health. The sequencing input was CD8+ T cells sorted from blood. CDR3 amino acids: CASSLGADGEQYF. The CDR3 nucleotides are TGTGCCAGCAGCTTAGGCGCCGACGGGGAGCAGTACTTC.